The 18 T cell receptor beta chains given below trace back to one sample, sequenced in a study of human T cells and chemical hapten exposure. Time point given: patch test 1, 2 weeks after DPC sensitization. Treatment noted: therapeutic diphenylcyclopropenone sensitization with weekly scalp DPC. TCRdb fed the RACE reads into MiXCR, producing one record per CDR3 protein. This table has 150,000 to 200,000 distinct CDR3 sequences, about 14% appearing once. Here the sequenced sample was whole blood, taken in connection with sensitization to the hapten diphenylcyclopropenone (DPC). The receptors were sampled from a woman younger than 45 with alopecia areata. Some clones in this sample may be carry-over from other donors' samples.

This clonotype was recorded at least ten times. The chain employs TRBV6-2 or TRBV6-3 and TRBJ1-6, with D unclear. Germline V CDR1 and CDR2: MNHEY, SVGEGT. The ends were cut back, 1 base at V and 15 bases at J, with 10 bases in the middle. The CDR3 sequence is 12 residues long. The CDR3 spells CASSYFNTFLHF. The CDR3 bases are TGTGCCAGCAGTTACTTCAACACCTTCCTCCACTTT.

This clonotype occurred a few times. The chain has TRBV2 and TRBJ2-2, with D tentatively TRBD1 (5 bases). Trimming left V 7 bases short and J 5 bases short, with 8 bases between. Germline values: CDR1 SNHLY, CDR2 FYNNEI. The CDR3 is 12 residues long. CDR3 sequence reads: CASTRETGELFF. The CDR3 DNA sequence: TGTGCCAGCACCAGGGAAACCGGGGAGCTGTTTTTT.

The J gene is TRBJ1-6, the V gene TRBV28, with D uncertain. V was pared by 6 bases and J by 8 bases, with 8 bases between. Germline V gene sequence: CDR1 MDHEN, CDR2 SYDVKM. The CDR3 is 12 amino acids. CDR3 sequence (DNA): TGTGCCAGCAGGCTCGGGTATTCACCCCTCCACTTT. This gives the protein CASRLGYSPLHF.

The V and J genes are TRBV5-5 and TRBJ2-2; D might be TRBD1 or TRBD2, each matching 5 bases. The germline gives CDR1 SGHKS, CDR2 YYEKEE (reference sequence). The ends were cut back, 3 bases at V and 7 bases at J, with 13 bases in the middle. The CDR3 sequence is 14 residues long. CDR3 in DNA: TGTGCCAGCAGCTGGGACCCTGATGGCGGGGAGCTGTTTTTT. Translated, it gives CASSWDPDGGELFF.

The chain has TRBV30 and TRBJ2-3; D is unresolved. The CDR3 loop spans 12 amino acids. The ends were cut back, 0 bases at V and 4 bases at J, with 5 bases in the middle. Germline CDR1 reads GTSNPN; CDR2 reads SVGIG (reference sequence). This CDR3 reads CAWSVPADTQYF. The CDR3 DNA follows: TGTGCCTGGAGTGTACCGGCAGATACGCAGTATTTT.

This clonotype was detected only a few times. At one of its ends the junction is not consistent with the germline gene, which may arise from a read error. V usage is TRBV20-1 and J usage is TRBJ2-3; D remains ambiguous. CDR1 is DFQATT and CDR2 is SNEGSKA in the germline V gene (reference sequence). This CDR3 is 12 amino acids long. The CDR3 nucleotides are TGCAGTGCTGGAGACGTGACAGATACGCAGTATTTT. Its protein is CSAGDVTDTQYF.

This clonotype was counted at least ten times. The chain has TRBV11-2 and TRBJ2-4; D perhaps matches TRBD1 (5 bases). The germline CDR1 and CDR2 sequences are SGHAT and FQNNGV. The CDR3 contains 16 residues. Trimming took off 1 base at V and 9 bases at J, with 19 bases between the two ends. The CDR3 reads CASSLVRGENSGIQYF. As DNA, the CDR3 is TGTGCCAGCAGCTTAGTAAGGGGCGAGAATAGTGGCATTCAGTACTTC.

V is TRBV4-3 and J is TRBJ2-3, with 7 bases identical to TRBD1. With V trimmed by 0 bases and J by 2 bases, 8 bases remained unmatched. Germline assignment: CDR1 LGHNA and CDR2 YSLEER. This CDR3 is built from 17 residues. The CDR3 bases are TGCGCCAGCAGCCAAGATCCCTATGGACAGGTCACAGATACGCAGTATTTT. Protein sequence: CASSQDPYGQVTDTQYF.

The CDR3 sequence is CASSSDSGGLYEQYF. The CDR3 DNA sequence: TGCGCCAGCAGCTCCGATAGCGGGGGCCTCTACGAGCAGTACTTC. The chain recombines TRBV5-1 with TRBJ2-7; 9 bases match TRBD2. This CDR3 is 15 amino acids long. The junction had 7 bases not matched to a gene; V was cut back by 3 bases and J by 3 bases. Germline lookup yields CDR1 SGHRS and CDR2 YFSETQ. Variable domain in full (rest from reference TRBV5-1 and TRBJ2-7): KAGVTQTPRYLIKTRGQQVTLSCSPISGHRSVSWYQQTPGQGLQFLFEYFSETQRNKGNFPGRFSGRQFSNSRSEMNVSTLELGDSALYLCASSSDSGGLYEQYFGPGTRLTVT.

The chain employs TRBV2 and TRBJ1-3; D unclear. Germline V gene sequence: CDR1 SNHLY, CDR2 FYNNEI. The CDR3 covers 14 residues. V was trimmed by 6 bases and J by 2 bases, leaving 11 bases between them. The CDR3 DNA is TGTGCCAGCAGGGACGGTGTAGCTGGAAACACCATATATTTT. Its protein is CASRDGVAGNTIYF.

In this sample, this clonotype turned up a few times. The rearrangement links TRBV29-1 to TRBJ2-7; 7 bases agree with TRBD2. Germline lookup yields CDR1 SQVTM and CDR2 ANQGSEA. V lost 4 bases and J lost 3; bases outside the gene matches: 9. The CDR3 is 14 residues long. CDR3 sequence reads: CSVASASGNYEQYF. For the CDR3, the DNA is TGCAGCGTTGCTTCGGCTAGCGGAAACTACGAGCAGTACTTC.

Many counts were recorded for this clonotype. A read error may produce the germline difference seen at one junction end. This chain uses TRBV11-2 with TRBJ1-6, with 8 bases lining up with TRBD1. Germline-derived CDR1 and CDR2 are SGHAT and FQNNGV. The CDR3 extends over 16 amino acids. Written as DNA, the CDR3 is TGTGCCAGCAGCCCGCCAGGGACAGGCTATTATTCACCCCTCCACTTT. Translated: CASSPPGTGYYSPLHF.

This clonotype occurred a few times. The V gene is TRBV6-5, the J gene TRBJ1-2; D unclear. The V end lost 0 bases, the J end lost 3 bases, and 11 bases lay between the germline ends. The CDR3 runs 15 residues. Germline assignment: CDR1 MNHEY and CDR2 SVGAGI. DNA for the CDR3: TGTGCCAGCAGTTACTCTGCGCGGACGGACTATGGCTACACCTTC. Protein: CASSYSARTDYGYTF.

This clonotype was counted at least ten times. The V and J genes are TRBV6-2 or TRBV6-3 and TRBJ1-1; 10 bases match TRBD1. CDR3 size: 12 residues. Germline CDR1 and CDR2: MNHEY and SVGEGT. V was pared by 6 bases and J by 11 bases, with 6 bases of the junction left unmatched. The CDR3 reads CASSRDRGEAFF. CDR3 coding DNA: TGTGCCAGCAGCCGGGACAGGGGTGAGGCTTTCTTT.

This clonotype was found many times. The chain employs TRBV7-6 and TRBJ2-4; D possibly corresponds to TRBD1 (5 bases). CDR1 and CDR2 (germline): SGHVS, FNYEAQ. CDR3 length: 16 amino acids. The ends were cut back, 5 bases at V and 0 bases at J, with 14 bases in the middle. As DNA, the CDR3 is TGTGCCAGCAGCGCTGGGGCAGCCAGAGCCAAAAACATTCAGTACTTC. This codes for CASSAGAARAKNIQYF.

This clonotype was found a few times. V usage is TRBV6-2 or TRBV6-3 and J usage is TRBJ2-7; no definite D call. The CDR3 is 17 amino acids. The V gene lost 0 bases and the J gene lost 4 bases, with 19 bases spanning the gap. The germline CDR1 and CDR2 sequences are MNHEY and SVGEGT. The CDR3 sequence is CASSYSKVPEQLYEQYF. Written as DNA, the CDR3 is TGTGCCAGCAGTTACTCGAAGGTCCCTGAACAGCTTTACGAGCAGTACTTC.

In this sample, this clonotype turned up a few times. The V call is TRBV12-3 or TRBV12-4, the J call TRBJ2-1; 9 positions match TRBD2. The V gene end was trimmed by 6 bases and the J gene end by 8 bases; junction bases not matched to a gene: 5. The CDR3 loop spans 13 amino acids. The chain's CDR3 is CASSLAGRDEQFF. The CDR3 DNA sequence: TGTGCCAGCAGCCTAGCGGGGAGGGATGAGCAGTTCTTC.

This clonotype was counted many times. This chain's CDR3 is CASSLLGEGSPLHF. CDR3 sequence (DNA): TGCGCCAGCAGCCTCCTAGGGGAAGGATCACCCCTCCACTTT. This chain uses TRBV5-1 with TRBJ1-6; D is possibly TRBD1 (5 bases). The CDR3 extends over 14 amino acids. Germline CDR1 and CDR2: SGHRS and YFSETQ. V was shortened by 4 bases and J by 10 bases, with 15 bases between the two germline ends. Using reference TRBV5-1 and TRBJ1-6 for the parts outside the CDR3, the full variable domain is KAGVTQTPRYLIKTRGQQVTLSCSPISGHRSVSWYQQTPGQGLQFLFEYFSETQRNKGNFPGRFSGRQFSNSRSEMNVSTLELGDSALYLCASSLLGEGSPLHFGNGTRLTVT.